This entry concerns a single T cell receptor beta chain. No antigen is known for it. Trimming cost V 8 bases and J 3 bases, with 13 bases left between them. The CDR3 length is 13 residues. Germline CDR1 MNHEY, CDR2 SMNVEV (reference sequence). This sample was included in a study of OX40 agonist ivuxolimab in advanced cancers. Study-wide background: Patients received intravenous ivuxolimab every 2 weeks at 0.01 to 10 mg/kg. Eligibility admitted prior anti-PD-1, anti-PD-L1 or anti-CTLA-4 therapy; 40% had some. Partial responses occurred in three patients (one hepatocellular carcinoma, two cutaneous melanoma).

Profiled with immunoSEQ multiplex PCR; TCRdb holds only in-frame clones, not every one. The profile shows tens of thousands of clones, roughly nine tenths of them singletons. Study-level findings and limits: Blood T cells, both CD4+ and CD8+, expanded clonally by week 6 at 0.1 to 3.0 mg/kg.

Sequenced here: CD4+ or CD8+ T cells sorted from blood, sampled in a trial of the OX40 agonist ivuxolimab. This TCR came from an adult with an advanced solid tumor such as melanoma, head and neck, liver or kidney cancer. The V and J genes are TRBV27 and TRBJ2-5, with no clear D. The CDR3 loop reads CASPTWNEETQYF. In nucleotides, the CDR3 is TGTGCCAGCCCTACCTGGAACGAAGAGACCCAGTACTTC.